The clone carrying this T cell receptor (beta chain) came up many times. Its antigen is currently unknown. The data derive from a study of early T cells in non-severe SARS-CoV-2 infection. The wider study: Sequencing was performed on bulk RNA from unsorted whole blood, leaving chains unpaired. General study findings and limits: VDJdb matching, biased toward anti-spike CD8 responses, missed private and CD4 specificities.

J gave up 2 bases and V 2 bases, and 5 bases lay outside the gene matches. This CDR3 region has 16 residues. Germline CDR1 is SGHDN and CDR2 is FVKESK. Unique molecular identifiers (one per individual cDNA molecule) were attached. TCRdb redid the calling of the 5' RACE reads with MiXCR, one entry per CDR3 protein. The sample holds more than 20,000 distinct CDR3 sequences, around 4% seen once. This TCR was sampled from an adult who was a healthcare worker with PCR-confirmed SARS-CoV-2 infection or an uninfected control (not recorded which). The chain employs TRBV14 and TRBJ1-4; 7 bases line up with TRBD1. Sequencing was performed on whole blood. The CDR3 loop is CASSQTRGITNEKLFF. CDR3 sequence (DNA): TGTGCCAGCAGCCAAACCAGGGGGATCACTAATGAAAAACTGTTTTTT.